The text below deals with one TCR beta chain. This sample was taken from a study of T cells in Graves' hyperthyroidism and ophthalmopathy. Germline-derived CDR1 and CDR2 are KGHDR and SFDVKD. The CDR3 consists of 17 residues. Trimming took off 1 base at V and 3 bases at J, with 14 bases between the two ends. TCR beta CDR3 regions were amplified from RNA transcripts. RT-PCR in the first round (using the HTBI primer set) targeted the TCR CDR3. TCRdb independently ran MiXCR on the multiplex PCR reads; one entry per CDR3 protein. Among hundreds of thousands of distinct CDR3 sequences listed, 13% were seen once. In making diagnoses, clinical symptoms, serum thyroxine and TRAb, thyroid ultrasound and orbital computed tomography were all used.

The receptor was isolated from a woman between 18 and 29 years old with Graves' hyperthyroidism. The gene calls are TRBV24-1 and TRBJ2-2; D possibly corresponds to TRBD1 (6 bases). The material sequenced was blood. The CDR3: CATSDFWTEEDTGELFF. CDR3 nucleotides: TGTGCCACCAGTGATTTTTGGACAGAGGAAGACACCGGGGAGCTGTTTTTT.